One sample yielded the 3 T cell receptor beta chains listed below, sequenced in a study of cytomegalovirus exposure and HLA in healthy donors. It was with 60 Vbeta and 13 Jbeta primers that the PCR ran. Clones were sequenced by immunoSEQ multiplex PCR, and TCRdb holds only the in-frame ones, with some missing. The repertoire holds approximately 85,000 clones, with about four fifths as singletons. What was sequenced was PBMCs. The receptors stem from a man aged 50-60 years in good health and CMV-seropositive.

The V gene is TRBV30, the J gene TRBJ1-2; D gene unclear. Germline V CDR1 and CDR2: GTSNPN, SVGIG (reference sequence). The CDR3 covers 13 residues. V shed 3 bases and J shed 4 bases, with 12 bases lying between them. The CDR3 here is CAWRSWGVYGYTF. The CDR3, as DNA: TGTGCCTGGAGGTCCTGGGGAGTCTATGGCTACACCTTC.

This clone was observed a single time. The chain uses TRBV27 and TRBJ2-1, with 8 bases matching TRBD2. CDR3 length: 15 residues. Germline-derived CDR1 and CDR2 are MNHEY and SMNVEV (reference sequence). After removal of 5 bases from V and 0 bases from J, the junction contained 3 bases not matched to a gene. The CDR3 loop is CASSTGTSSYNEQFF. As DNA, the CDR3 is TGTGCCAGCAGTACCGGGACTAGCTCCTACAATGAGCAGTTCTTC.

This clone came up once. The chain carries TRBV2 and TRBJ2-1, with D possibly TRBD1 on 6 matching bases. V gave up 6 bases and J gave up 7 bases, with 13 bases separating them. Germline V gene data show CDR1 as SNHLY and CDR2 as FYNNEI. CDR3 size: 13 residues. The CDR3 protein is CASREDSLNEQFF. The CDR3 DNA is TGTGCCAGCAGAGAGGACAGCCTAAATGAGCAGTTCTTC.